This T cell receptor (beta chain) comes out of a study of blood T cell repertoires in COVID-19. About the research overall: Sites in the United States, Italy and Spain provided acute and convalescent COVID-19 samples.

The V gene lost 3 bases and the J gene lost 0 bases, with 18 bases spanning the gap. This CDR3 region has 17 residues. The germline V gene encodes CDR1 MDHEN and CDR2 SYDVKM. As originally analysed: Nucleated cell counts were estimated from reference gene primer amplification. Profiled with immunoSEQ multiplex PCR; TCRdb holds only in-frame clones, not every one. The V and J calls and clone size come from that table; D and trimming were worked out from the DNA. This table has tens of thousands of clones, 80% to 90% appearing once. The clonotype originates from a man older than 75 with acute or convalescent COVID-19. V gene TRBV28 combines with J gene TRBJ2-7, with a tentative D call TRBD2 (7 bases). The source material was peripheral blood. The CDR3 protein is CASSLGGGGLSSYEQYF. The CDR3 nucleotides are TGTGCCAGCAGTTTGGGTGGGGGGGGCCTAAGCTCCTACGAGCAGTACTTC.